Listed here are 27 T cell receptor beta chains from one sample, sequenced in a study of blood T cell repertoires in COVID-19. The data were produced by immunoSEQ multiplex PCR, yet TCRdb's version contains in-frame clones alone and is incomplete. The table records roughly 410,000 clones, roughly 86% of them present only once. Sequenced material: peripheral blood. These receptors all come from a woman aged 60-70 years with COVID-19, enrolled during active disease.

The chain is built from TRBV6-4 and TRBJ2-6; D unclear. This CDR3 has 14 amino acids. V lost 6 bases and J 4 bases, leaving 10 bases between the germline ends. CDR1 MRHNA and CDR2 SNTAGT come from the germline V gene. The chain's CDR3 is CASRKESGANVLTF. CDR3 coding DNA: TGTGCCAGCAGGAAGGAGTCCGGGGCCAACGTCCTGACTTTC.

This chain uses TRBV19 with TRBJ2-7; 8 nucleotides align to TRBD1. The V segment lost 4 bases and the J segment 5 bases; nucleotides outside the gene matches: 4. Germline assignment: CDR1 LNHDA and CDR2 SQIVND (reference sequence). CDR3 length: 13 amino acids. CDR3 in DNA: TGTGCCAGTAGTAAGGGACAGGTCGACGAGCAGTACTTC. This translates into CASSKGQVDEQYF. The variable domain in full, completed from reference TRBV19 and TRBJ2-7, reads DGGITQSPKYLFRKEGQNVTLSCEQNLNHDAMYWYRQDPGQGLRLIYYSQIVNDFQKGDIAEGYSVSREKKESFPLTVTSAQKNPTAFYLCASSKGQVDEQYFGPGTRLTVT.

V is TRBV11-2 and J is TRBJ1-6, with 7 bases that match TRBD1. Germline loops: CDR1 SGHAT, CDR2 FQNNGV. This CDR3 comprises 13 residues. J was trimmed by 6 bases and V by 4 bases; bases with no gene match: 0. CDR3 protein: CASSWDSNSPLHF. CDR3 nucleotides: TGTGCCAGCAGCTGGGACAGTAATTCACCCCTCCACTTT.

V gene TRBV7-2 combines with J gene TRBJ2-3, with TRBD2 identical over 14 bases. The CDR3 sequence is 18 residues long. The germline V gene encodes CDR1 SGHTA and CDR2 FQGNSA. V shed 5 bases, J shed 2 bases, and the junction held 9 bases outside the gene matches. CDR3 amino acids: CASSAPGLAGALTDTQYF. As DNA, the CDR3 is TGTGCCAGCAGCGCTCCGGGACTAGCGGGGGCCCTCACAGATACGCAGTATTTT.

This chain links TRBV5-1 with TRBJ2-7; 9 nucleotides align to TRBD1. V dropped 3 bases and J dropped 1; count of bases not matched to a gene: 11. CDR1 is SGHRS, CDR2 YFSETQ, per germline. This CDR3 has 17 amino acids. DNA for the CDR3: TGCGCCAGCAGCTCCTACCTCTCAGGGACAGGGTCCTACGAGCAGTACTTC. The encoded protein is CASSSYLSGTGSYEQYF.

The genes are TRBV10-3 and TRBJ1-2; 7 nucleotides match TRBD1. The CDR3 extends over 15 amino acids. V shed 3 bases and J 3 bases; nucleotides not matched to a gene: 7. Per germline, CDR1 ENHRY and CDR2 SYGVKD. CDR3 DNA sequence: TGTGCCATCAGTGACCCGGGACAGCGGGACTATGGCTACACCTTC. Its translation is CAISDPGQRDYGYTF.

The chain is built from TRBV4-1 and TRBJ2-7; tentatively, D is TRBD1 (6 bases). The V gene lost 4 bases and the J gene lost 5 bases, with 12 bases spanning the gap. This CDR3 contains 13 residues. CDR1 is MGHRA and CDR2 is YSYEKL in the germline V gene. CDR3 sequence: CASSLRQVDEQYF. CDR3 nucleotides: TGCGCCAGCAGCCTCAGACAGGTAGACGAGCAGTACTTC.

This chain connects TRBV3-1 (or the pseudogene TRBV3-2) to TRBJ2-1; TRBD1 aligns across 7 bases. Unmatched junction bases numbered 7, after V lost 4 bases and J lost 1 base. This CDR3 is 16 amino acids long. In germline, CDR1 is LGHDT, CDR2 YNNKEL (reference sequence). As DNA, the CDR3 is TGTGCCAGCAGCCCCGTACAGGGGCAATCCTACAATGAGCAGTTCTTC. Protein sequence: CASSPVQGQSYNEQFF.

The chain is built from TRBV7-3 and TRBJ2-1; TRBD2 might be the D (6 bases). V lost 3 bases and J 4 bases, leaving 13 bases between the germline ends. CDR3 size: 15 residues. Germline loops: CDR1 SGHTA, CDR2 FQGTGA. CDR3 sequence reads: CASSLGPGGYNEQFF. Here the CDR3 DNA reads TGTGCCAGCAGCTTGGGTCCCGGAGGGTACAATGAGCAGTTCTTC.

The rearrangement uses TRBV7-3 and TRBJ2-1, with TRBD1 identical over 11 bases. The CDR3 runs to 14 residues. Per the germline V gene, CDR1 is SGHTA and CDR2 is FQGTGA. With 1 base clipped from V and 8 bases from J, the junction kept 1 base outside the gene matches. Written as DNA, the CDR3 is TGTGCCAGCAGCTTAATGGGACAGGGGGATGAGCAGTTCTTC. Residues: CASSLMGQGDEQFF.

This clone was observed at least ten times. The genes are TRBV24-1 and TRBJ2-2; TRBD1 matches at 9 bases. This CDR3 spans 14 amino acids. Germline V lookup: CDR1 KGHDR, CDR2 SFDVKD. V was pared by 7 bases and J by 4 bases, with 3 bases of the junction left unmatched. The DNA for the CDR3 is TGTGCCACCAGAGGACAGGGGCGCACCGGGGAGCTGTTTTTT. Residues: CATRGQGRTGELFF.

CDR3 sequence reads: CAWSKGAGEQYF. CDR3 nucleotide sequence: TGTGCCTGGAGTAAGGGGGCTGGCGAGCAGTACTTC. V and J are TRBV30 and TRBJ2-7; 7 bases are shared with TRBD1. V shed 2 bases and J 6 bases; nucleotides not matched to a gene: 4. The CDR3 has 12 residues. Germline CDR1 GTSNPN, CDR2 SVGIG (reference sequence).

This chain uses TRBV5-1 with TRBJ1-2; the match to TRBD1 covers 9 bases. Germline values: CDR1 SGHRS, CDR2 YFSETQ. J lost 3 bases, V lost 3 bases, and 9 bases had no gene match. The CDR3 covers 16 residues. DNA of the CDR3: TGCGCCAGCAGCTCGCAAACACAGGGGGCTTACTATGGCTACACCTTC. It yields the protein CASSSQTQGAYYGYTF.

The V and J genes are TRBV18 and TRBJ1-3; no clear D. Germline lookup yields CDR1 KGHSH and CDR2 LQKENI. Deletions cut 2 bases from V and 7 bases from J, with 24 bases between. The CDR3 length is 18 residues. CDR3: CASSPGGTGATGGNTIYF. In nucleotides, the CDR3 is TGTGCCAGCTCACCAGGAGGTACCGGCGCTACTGGAGGGAACACCATATATTTT.

This clone was seen only once. This chain connects TRBV9 to TRBJ1-4, with unresolved D. The CDR3 consists of 13 residues. Trimming took off 0 bases at V and 10 bases at J, with 10 bases between the two ends. Germline CDR1 SGDLS, CDR2 YYNGEE. The CDR3 DNA reads TGTGCCAGCAGCGTAGTACCCGCCGGAAAACTGTTTTTT. Its protein is CASSVVPAGKLFF. Full variable domain (remainder filled in from reference TRBV9 and TRBJ1-4): DSGVTQTPKHLITATGQRVTLRCSPRSGDLSVYWYQQSLDQGLQFLIQYYNGEERAKGNILERFSAQQFPDLHSELNLSSLELGDSALYFCASSVVPAGKLFFGSGTQLSVL.

The CDR3 DNA reads TGTGCCTGGAGTTCCGAACAGTCGTCTAACTATGGCTACACCTTC. Protein product: CAWSSEQSSNYGYTF. The rearrangement links TRBV30 to TRBJ1-2; D is ambiguous. The CDR3 length is 15 residues. CDR1 is GTSNPN and CDR2 is SVGIG in the germline V gene (reference sequence). V dropped 2 bases and J dropped 0 bases, with 13 bases sitting between them.

This clone was detected once. The CDR3 spells CASSFGLAVYNEQFF. The CDR3 DNA reads as TGTGCCAGCAGCTTCGGACTAGCCGTGTACAATGAGCAGTTCTTC. V usage is TRBV7-3 and J usage is TRBJ2-1; 8 positions match TRBD2. The CDR3 covers 15 residues. Germline V CDR1 and CDR2: SGHTA, FQGTGA. The J segment lost 4 bases and the V segment lost 3 bases, leaving 5 bases of the junction unmatched.

The V gene is TRBV19, the J gene TRBJ1-5; possible D gene TRBD1, 5 bases. Trimming took 11 bases from V and 5 from J, leaving 19 bases between them. Germline assignment: CDR1 LNHDA and CDR2 SQIVND (reference sequence). The CDR3 totals 14 residues. CDR3 nucleotide sequence: TGTGCCTCGCTAGAAAGGGGCGGAGATCAGCCCCAGCATTTT. It codes for CASLERGGDQPQHF. The full variable domain, its missing parts supplied by reference TRBV19 and TRBJ1-5, is DGGITQSPKYLFRKEGQNVTLSCEQNLNHDAMYWYRQDPGQGLRLIYYSQIVNDFQKGDIAEGYSVSREKKESFPLTVTSAQKNPTAFYLCASLERGGDQPQHFGDGTRLSIL.

This clone has just one count. Other DNA sequences in the same sample also yield this CDR3. The chain joins TRBV28 to TRBJ1-4; TRBD1 is a possible D gene (6 bases). The germline V gene encodes CDR1 MDHEN and CDR2 SYDVKM. The CDR3 contains 14 residues. V was trimmed by 2 bases and J by 7 bases, leaving 11 bases between them. CDR3 region: CASSLTGGLEKLFF. Here the CDR3 DNA reads TGTGCCAGCAGTTTAACGGGGGGGCTTGAAAAACTGTTTTTT.

The genes are TRBV28 and TRBJ2-6; D is uncertain. The germline V gene has CDR1 MDHEN and CDR2 SYDVKM. Between the trimmed V and J ends, which lost 6 bases and 0 bases, there was a span of 9 bases. The CDR3 consists of 15 residues. In DNA form, the CDR3 reads TGTGCCAGCAGGACTCCCGACTCTGGGGCCAACGTCCTGACTTTC. Translating it yields CASRTPDSGANVLTF.

J is TRBJ2-1 and V is TRBV11-2; D unresolved. Germline CDR1 and CDR2: SGHAT and FQNNGV. Trimming took off 1 base at V and 10 bases at J, with 14 bases between the two ends. The CDR3 runs to 14 residues. The CDR3 here is CASSLVGHGWEQFF. The CDR3 DNA sequence: TGTGCCAGCAGCTTAGTAGGCCACGGGTGGGAGCAGTTCTTC.

The chain recombines TRBV6-6 with TRBJ1-1; D may be TRBD1 (5 bases). In germline, CDR1 is MNHNY, CDR2 SVGAGI (reference sequence). The ends were cut back, 6 bases at V and 6 bases at J, with 14 bases in the middle. The CDR3 is 13 amino acids. CDR3: CASRDGGTPEAFF. In DNA form, the CDR3 reads TGTGCCAGCAGGGACGGAGGGACGCCTGAAGCTTTCTTT.

The genes are TRBV9 and TRBJ2-7; TRBD1 matches at 10 bases. Losses at the gene ends were 4 bases for V and 5 bases for J; bases not matched to a gene: 12. CDR1 and CDR2 from the germline V gene are SGDLS and YYNGEE. The CDR3 totals 16 residues. DNA for the CDR3: TGTGCCAGCAGCCCGGACAGGGGGGTCAAGACGCACGAGCAGTACTTC. Protein sequence: CASSPDRGVKTHEQYF. Variable domain in full (rest from reference TRBV9 and TRBJ2-7): DSGVTQTPKHLITATGQRVTLRCSPRSGDLSVYWYQQSLDQGLQFLIQYYNGEERAKGNILERFSAQQFPDLHSELNLSSLELGDSALYFCASSPDRGVKTHEQYFGPGTRLTVT.

The chain employs TRBV11-2 and TRBJ2-5, with TRBD2 matching over 8 bases. Germline CDR1 and CDR2: SGHAT and FQNNGV. The V and J ends lost 1 base and 2 bases, in that order; junction bases with no gene match: 3. The length of the CDR3 is 15 residues. In nucleotides, the CDR3 is TGTGCCAGCAGCTTAGGGGGACTAGGTCAAGAGACCCAGTACTTC. Residues: CASSLGGLGQETQYF.

CDR3 coding DNA: TGTGCCAGCAGTTTCAGCAGCGAAGGATCACCCCTCCACTTT. Amino acid sequence: CASSFSSEGSPLHF. V gene TRBV6-5 combines with J gene TRBJ1-6; D unclear. The CDR3 totals 14 residues. Germline lookup yields CDR1 MNHEY and CDR2 SVGAGI. Trimming took 4 bases from V and 10 from J, leaving 14 bases between them.

This sequence joins TRBV3-1 (or the pseudogene TRBV3-2) and TRBJ2-3, with 7 bases matching TRBD2. Germline V gives CDR1 LGHDT, CDR2 YNNKEL (reference sequence). This CDR3 comprises 17 residues. The junction had 11 bases not matched to a gene; V was cut back by 5 bases and J by 0 bases. CDR3 DNA sequence: TGTGCCAGCAGCGCACTAAAGCGGGGCTGTAGCACAGATACGCAGTATTTT. Protein product: CASSALKRGCSTDTQYF.

This rearrangement joins TRBV3-1 (or the pseudogene TRBV3-2) to TRBJ2-1; possibly TRBD2 for D (5 bases). The CDR3 contains 15 residues. Trimming removed 3 bases from V and 0 bases from J, with 9 bases in between. Per the germline V gene, CDR1 is LGHDT and CDR2 is YNNKEL (reference sequence). The CDR3 nucleotides are TGTGCCAGCAGCCACAGCGGAAGCTCCTACAATGAGCAGTTCTTC. Translating it yields CASSHSGSSYNEQFF.